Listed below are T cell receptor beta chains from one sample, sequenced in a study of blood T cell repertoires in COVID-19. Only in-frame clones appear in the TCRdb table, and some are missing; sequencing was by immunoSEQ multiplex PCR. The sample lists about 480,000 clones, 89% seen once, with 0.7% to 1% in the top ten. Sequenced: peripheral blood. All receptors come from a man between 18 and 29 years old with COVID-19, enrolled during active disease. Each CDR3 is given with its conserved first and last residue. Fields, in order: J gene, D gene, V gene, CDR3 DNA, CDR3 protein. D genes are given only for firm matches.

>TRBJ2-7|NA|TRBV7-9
TGTGCCAGCAGCTTAGGGTCCGGGTCCCCCAGCCAATTC
CASSLGSGSPSQF
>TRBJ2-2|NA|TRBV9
TGTGCCAGCAGCGTAACGGGAGCCGGGGAGCTGTTTTTT
CASSVTGAGELFF
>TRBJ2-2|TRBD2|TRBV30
TGTGCCTGGAAAGGGACTAGCGGGAGAGTCGGGGAGCTGTTTTTT
CAWKGTSGRVGELFF
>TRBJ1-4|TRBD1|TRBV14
TGTGCCAGCAGCCAGGCAGGGGGCGGAAAACTGTTTTTT
CASSQAGGGKLFF
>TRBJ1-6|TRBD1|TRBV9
TGTGCCAGCAGCGCCTCCGGGACAGGGGATAATTCACCCCTCCACTTT
CASSASGTGDNSPLHF
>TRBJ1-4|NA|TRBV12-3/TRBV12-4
TGTGCCAGCAGTTACAGGGTCGGAGAAAAACTGTTTTTT
CASSYRVGEKLFF
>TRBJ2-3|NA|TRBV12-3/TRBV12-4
TGTGCCAGCAGCCCTATTGCCACAGATACGCAGTATTTT
CASSPIATDTQYF
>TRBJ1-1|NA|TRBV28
TGTGCCAGCATTGCGCAGGGAAGGACTGAAGCTTTCTTT
CASIAQGRTEAFF
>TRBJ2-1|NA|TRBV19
TGTGCCAGTAGTGTAGCCCTCCGGAATGAGCAGTTCTTC
CASSVALRNEQFF
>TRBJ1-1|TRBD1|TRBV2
TGTGCCAGCAGTGTAGGGACAGGGGTAGGCACTGAAGCTTTCTTT
CASSVGTGVGTEAFF
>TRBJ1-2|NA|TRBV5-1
TGCGCCAGCAGACAAATGGAGGCTAACTATGGCTACACCTTC
CASRQMEANYGYTF